This TCR beta chain was captured by sequencing in a study of CD8+ T cells in alopecia areata. Across the study: Each day, treated patients took oral tofacitinib twice, at 5 to 10 mg per dose. By percentage of affected scalp area, the severity of treated patients was scored.

On this clone itself: Its antigen is currently unknown.

Germline-derived CDR1 and CDR2 are SGHTA and FQGNSA. Trimming cost V 6 bases and J 2 bases, with 16 bases left between them. The CDR3 has 15 amino acids. Extraction and reverse transcription of RNA yielded cDNA as the sequencing template. Produced via immunoSEQ multiplex PCR; TCRdb's table is partial and in-frame only. The table lists 120,000 or so clones, roughly 57% of them singletons. Whole-study results and caveats: One nonresponder makes the tie between baseline CD8+ expansion and response uncertain.

As for treatment: oral pan-JAK inhibitor, 5-10 mg twice daily. Lesional scalp punch biopsies and peripheral blood were collected from alopecia areata patients. The chain carries TRBV7-2 and TRBJ2-5, with D perhaps matching TRBD1 (6 bases). The sequence was obtained from a human donor with alopecia areata. The sample was CD4+ T cells sorted from blood, taken at week 4, from a patient treated with tofacitinib. In DNA form, the CDR3 reads TGTGCCAGCAGAAGCAGGGGCATTGAACAAGAGACCCAGTACTTC. The encoded protein is CASRSRGIEQETQYF.